This TCR beta chain appears in the sequencing data of a study of control samples from healthy donors and cancer patients. Only in-frame clones appear in the TCRdb table, and some are missing; sequencing was by immunoSEQ multiplex PCR. Seen here are under 200,000 clones, less than 95% observed once, and the top ten hold around 15%. Germline V lookup: CDR1 SGHVS, CDR2 FQNEAQ. V shed 4 bases, J shed 4 bases, and the junction held 12 bases outside the gene matches. The CDR3 totals 17 residues. The sequence was obtained from a man in his 60s with colorectal cancer. Source material: PBMCs. This chain links TRBV7-8 with TRBJ2-5; 10 nucleotides line up with TRBD1. CDR3 bases: TGTGCCAGCAGCTCCCCTTCCGACAGGGGGCAAGGAGAGACCCAGTACTTC. It is translated as CASSSPSDRGQGETQYF.